The clone carrying this T cell receptor (beta chain) was recorded a few times. Its matching antigen is unknown. This specimen comes from a study of T-cell reconstitution after alpha-beta-depleted transplantation in children. Notes on the study in general: Where some patients showed high TCRbeta diversity at day 60, it came from recipient T cells and thymic progenitors that had survived. It was reported that alpha-beta T cells came from several hundred expanded graft clones (about two months after transplant). Counts and diversity of T cells one year after transplant came mostly from newly produced T cells.

Germline-derived CDR1 and CDR2 are MDHEN and SYDVKM. The ends lost 7 bases at V and 4 bases at J; junction bases unmatched: 12. This CDR3 is 16 amino acids long. Preparation of the TCRbeta library used unique molecular identifiers. TCRdb redid the calling of the PCR reads with MiXCR, one entry per CDR3 protein. The top ten hold over 2% of the sample, which has hundreds of thousands of distinct CDR3 sequences, roughly 13% seen once. The clonotype comes from a male patient aged 10-17 years who had a stem cell transplant for acute myeloid leukemia, so the T cells may come from the graft donor. The J gene is TRBJ2-2, the V gene TRBV28; 7 bases line up with TRBD1. The sequences come from PBMCs, mostly from graft donor cells, collected 360 days after TCRalphabeta/CD19-depleted stem cell transplant. Here the CDR3 DNA reads TGTGCCAGCACCCATAGAGGGGGCGAGGGCACCGGGGAGCTGTTTTTT. It codes for CASTHRGGEGTGELFF.